Each of the 13 T cell receptor beta chains below was sequenced from the same sample in a study of CD8 T cells in ankylosing spondylitis. TCRdb itself ran the 5' RACE reads through MiXCR, one entry per CDR3 protein. In the table there are about 360,000 distinct CDR3 sequences, 20% to 25% of which are singletons. Sequenced: blood, either unsorted or a sorted T cell fraction (not recorded which). Every receptor here comes from a male donor with ankylosing spondylitis or in good health (not recorded which).

This clonotype was counted a few times. This rearrangement joins TRBV3-1 to TRBJ1-1, with D unclear. The germline V and J ends were trimmed by 0 bases and 1 base, with 6 bases remaining between them. There are 14 residues in the CDR3. Germline loops: CDR1 LGHDT, CDR2 YNNKEL (reference sequence). Here the CDR3 reads CASSQDEGNTEAFF. CDR3 coding DNA: TGTGCCAGCAGCCAAGATGAGGGGAACACTGAAGCTTTCTTT.

This clonotype was seen only a few times. This chain connects TRBV9 to TRBJ2-1, with D possibly matching TRBD1 (5 bases). With 4 bases removed from V and 5 bases from J, the gap between germline ends came to 13 bases. This CDR3 region has 14 residues. Germline CDR1 and CDR2: SGDLS and YYNGEE. The CDR3 DNA follows: TGTGCCAGCAGCCCCTATGGGGCCGACAATGAGCAGTTCTTC. Translating gives CASSPYGADNEQFF.

Only a few counts were recorded for this clonotype. This chain joins TRBV5-6 and TRBJ1-1; D gene uncertain. The germline V gene encodes CDR1 SGHDT and CDR2 YYEEEE. This CDR3 is built from 14 residues. V was clipped by 1 base and J by 3 bases, with 10 bases between them. CDR3 sequence: CASSLLAAYTEAFF. The DNA for the CDR3 is TGTGCCAGCAGCTTGTTGGCGGCTTACACTGAAGCTTTCTTT.

The chain employs TRBV6-1 and TRBJ2-5, with TRBD2 as a possible D gene (6 bases). The CDR3 loop spans 16 amino acids. The ends were cut back, 0 bases at V and 4 bases at J, with 15 bases in the middle. Germline CDR1 and CDR2: MNHNS and SASEGT. CDR3 coding DNA: TGTGCCAGCAGTGAAGCGCGTGGGGGGACCCGAGAGACCCAGTACTTC. Translation gives CASSEARGGTRETQYF.

J is TRBJ2-1 and V is TRBV9; D call uncertain. The germline CDR1 and CDR2 sequences are SGDLS and YYNGEE. This CDR3 contains 15 residues. V was cut by 0 bases and J by 2 bases, with 9 bases left in between. The CDR3 protein is CASSVDGSTYNEQFF. The CDR3, as DNA: TGTGCCAGCAGCGTAGACGGCAGCACCTACAATGAGCAGTTCTTC.

This clonotype was seen a few times. The chain links TRBV12-3 or TRBV12-4 to TRBJ1-2; 8 bases line up with TRBD1. J gave up 6 bases and V 3 bases, and 6 bases lay outside the gene matches. This CDR3 has 14 residues. The CDR3 is CASSFVRGPDGYTF. The CDR3 DNA follows: TGTGCCAGCAGTTTTGTCAGGGGGCCGGATGGCTACACCTTC.

The CDR3 sequence: CSVVRNTEAFF. DNA for the CDR3: TGCAGCGTTGTTCGGAACACTGAAGCTTTCTTT. The gene calls are TRBV29-1 and TRBJ1-1; D gene unclear. V was cut by 4 bases and J by 1 base, with 4 bases left in between. In germline, CDR1 is SQVTM, CDR2 ANQGSEA. The CDR3 has 11 residues.

This clonotype was picked up many times. The chain combines TRBV6-5 with TRBJ2-1; D ambiguous. CDR1 MNHEY and CDR2 SVGAGI come from the germline V gene. This CDR3 has 15 amino acids. The ends were cut back, 0 bases at V and 0 bases at J, with 6 bases in the middle. The CDR3 DNA reads TGTGCCAGCAGTTACTCGGCCAGCTCCTACAATGAGCAGTTCTTC. Translation: CASSYSASSYNEQFF.

The chain recombines TRBV12-3 or TRBV12-4 with TRBJ1-1, with 7 bases aligning to TRBD1. This CDR3 is 15 amino acids long. Trimming at V came to 6 bases and at J to 0 bases, leaving 7 bases not matched to a gene. The CDR3 DNA reads TGTGCCAGCAGCCCTCGGGACAGATTGAACACTGAAGCTTTCTTT. It specifies CASSPRDRLNTEAFF.

The V and J genes are TRBV10-2 and TRBJ2-7; either TRBD1 or TRBD2 may fit D (5 bases each). The V gene's germline CDR1 is WSHSY and CDR2 SAAADI. The CDR3 loop spans 14 amino acids. The V end lost 6 bases, the J end lost 2 bases, and 14 bases lay between the germline ends. The CDR3 DNA reads TGCGCCAGCAGCCCGGGACCTAACCCCTACGAGCAGTACTTC. Its translation is CASSPGPNPYEQYF.

The chain couples TRBV18 to TRBJ2-1; D gene ambiguous. Trimming removed 3 bases at V and 9 bases at J, with 15 bases between. In germline, CDR1 is KGHSH, CDR2 LQKENI. The CDR3 is 14 residues long. Here the CDR3 reads CASSPPRAFTEQFF. CDR3 coding DNA: TGTGCCAGCTCACCCCCAAGGGCGTTTACTGAGCAGTTCTTC.

The chain couples TRBV4-1 to TRBJ2-7, with D possibly TRBD1 on 6 matching bases. CDR3 length: 15 residues. Germline-derived CDR1 and CDR2 are MGHRA and YSYEKL. Trimming pared 3 bases from V and 2 bases from J, leaving 14 bases between. CDR3 amino acids: CASSHTNRAPYEQYF. The CDR3 DNA reads TGCGCCAGCAGCCACACGAACAGGGCCCCCTACGAGCAGTACTTC.

This clonotype was counted many times. The chain combines TRBV20-1 with TRBJ2-7; perhaps D is TRBD1 or TRBD2 (5 bases each). This CDR3 has 14 amino acids. Trimming removed 6 bases from V and 6 bases from J, with 21 bases in between. CDR1 is DFQATT, CDR2 SNEGSKA, per germline (reference sequence). The CDR3 region has the DNA TGCAGTGCCCCCGGGGACCTATCCTCTAGCGAGCAGTACTTC. Translated: CSAPGDLSSSEQYF.